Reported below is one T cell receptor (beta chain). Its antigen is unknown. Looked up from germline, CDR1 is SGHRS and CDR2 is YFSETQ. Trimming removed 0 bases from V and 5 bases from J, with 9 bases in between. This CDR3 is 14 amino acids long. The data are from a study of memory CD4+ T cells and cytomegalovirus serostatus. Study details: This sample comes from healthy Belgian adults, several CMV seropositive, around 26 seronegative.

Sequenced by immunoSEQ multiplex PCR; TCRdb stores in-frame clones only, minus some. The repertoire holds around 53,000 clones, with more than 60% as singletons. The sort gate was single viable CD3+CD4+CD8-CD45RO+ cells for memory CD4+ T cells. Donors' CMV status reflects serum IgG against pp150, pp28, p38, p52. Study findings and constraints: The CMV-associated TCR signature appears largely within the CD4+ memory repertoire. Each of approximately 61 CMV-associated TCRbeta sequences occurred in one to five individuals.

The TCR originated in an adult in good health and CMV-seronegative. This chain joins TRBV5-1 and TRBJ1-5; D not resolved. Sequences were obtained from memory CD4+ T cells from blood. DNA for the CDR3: TGCGCCAGCAGCTTGGACAGCCCTGATCAGCCCCAGCATTTT. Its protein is CASSLDSPDQPQHF.